A single sample gave rise to the 16 T cell receptor beta chains below, sequenced in a study of shared clonotypes between healthy human individuals. Sequenced by immunoSEQ multiplex PCR; TCRdb stores in-frame clones only, minus some. The repertoire consists of roughly 2.4 million clones, with approximately 96% occurring once and the leading ten covering 0.1% to 0.15%. What was sequenced was naive CD4+ T cells sorted from blood. Specified subset: CD45RA+ positively selected. These receptor sequences come from a man between 18 and 35 years old in good health.

Comment on this clone: Other DNA sequences in this sample translate to the same CDR3. This rearrangement joins TRBV6-5 to TRBJ1-2; D gene ambiguous. CDR1 and CDR2 (germline): MNHEY, SVGAGI. This CDR3 is built from 13 residues. V was cut by 2 bases and J by 1 base, with 5 bases left in between. The CDR3 DNA reads as TGTGCCAGCAGTTACAGAGATAACTATGGCTACACCTTC. It codes for CASSYRDNYGYTF.

V is TRBV7-9 and J is TRBJ1-4; D not resolved. V was clipped by 5 bases and J by 7 bases, with 17 bases between them. This CDR3 is built from 15 residues. Germline V gene lookup returns CDR1 SEHNR and CDR2 FQNEAQ (reference sequence). DNA for the CDR3: TGTGCCAGCAGCAGGGCCCCATCCGTCTCTGAAAAACTGTTTTTT. Amino acid sequence: CASSRAPSVSEKLFF.

CDR3 protein: CAAPGGDEYNEQFF. CDR3 bases: TGCGCCGCCCCGGGCGGGGATGAGTACAATGAGCAGTTCTTC. The chain employs TRBV5-1 and TRBJ2-1, with D tentatively TRBD2 (6 bases). The germline gives CDR1 SGHRS, CDR2 YFSETQ. V was clipped by 10 bases and J by 4 bases, with 18 bases between them. CDR3 size: 14 residues.

The rearrangement uses TRBV28 and TRBJ2-7; no clear D. Trimming shortened V by 11 bases and J by 0 bases, and 14 bases separated the two germline ends. The CDR3 extends over 13 amino acids. Germline V gives CDR1 MDHEN, CDR2 SYDVKM. The CDR3 is CAGRQGNSYEQYF. For the CDR3, the DNA is TGTGCCGGCCGGCAAGGGAACTCCTACGAGCAGTACTTC.

The rearrangement links TRBV6-5 to TRBJ1-4, with D perhaps matching TRBD1 (5 bases). The CDR3 covers 13 residues. CDR1 is MNHEY and CDR2 is SVGAGI in the germline V gene. Between the trimmed V and J ends, which lost 6 bases and 6 bases, there was a span of 11 bases. CDR3 loop: CASRRGGDEKLFF. DNA for the CDR3: TGTGCCAGCAGACGGGGAGGGGATGAAAAACTGTTTTTT.

J is TRBJ1-6 and V is TRBV7-9, with D unclear. Germline assignment: CDR1 SEHNR and CDR2 FQNEAQ (reference sequence). V was cut by 5 bases and J by 8 bases, with 13 bases left in between. The CDR3 contains 14 residues. The DNA for the CDR3 is TGTGCCAGCAGCCTAGTGGGAGCGGATTCACCCCTCCACTTT. This encodes CASSLVGADSPLHF.

Notes on this clone: Other DNA sequences in this sample translate to the same CDR3. The genes are TRBV6-5 and TRBJ1-1; TRBD1 agrees at 7 bases. This CDR3 has 14 amino acids. The germline V gene encodes CDR1 MNHEY and CDR2 SVGAGI. V lost 5 bases and J lost 4; bases outside the gene matches: 7. CDR3 sequence (DNA): TGTGCCAGCAGTCGAACCCAGGGGGGCACTGAAGCTTTCTTT. Translation: CASSRTQGGTEAFF.

This sequence joins TRBV25-1 and TRBJ1-6; TRBD1 is a possible D gene (5 bases). Trimming removed 4 bases at V and 13 bases at J, with 17 bases between. The CDR3 is made up of 14 amino acids. The germline CDR1 and CDR2 sequences are MGHDK and SYGVNS. The DNA of the CDR3 is TGTGCCAGCAGTGTCGGGACGGCTAGTTGGCCCCTCCACTTT. Amino acid sequence: CASSVGTASWPLHF.

V usage is TRBV30 and J usage is TRBJ1-2; TRBD1 matches 11 bases. V gave up 3 bases and J gave up 3 bases; unmatched junction bases: 6. Per germline, CDR1 GTSNPN and CDR2 SVGIG (reference sequence). This CDR3 region has 15 residues. The CDR3, as DNA: TGTGCCTGGAGCGGACAGGGGGCGGGGGACTATGGCTACACCTTC. It specifies CAWSGQGAGDYGYTF. The complete variable domain, with remaining parts taken from reference TRBV30 and TRBJ1-2, reads SQTIHQWPATLVQPVGSPLSLECTVEGTSNPNLYWYRQAAGRGLQLLFYSVGIGQISSEVPQNLSASRPQDRQFILSSKKLLLSDSGFYLCAWSGQGAGDYGYTFGSGTRLTVV.

V gene TRBV7-2 combines with J gene TRBJ1-2; 12 bases agree with TRBD1. V dropped 3 bases and J dropped 0; count of bases not matched to a gene: 5. CDR3 length: 17 residues. CDR1 is SGHTA, CDR2 FQGNSA, per germline. The CDR3 nucleotides are TGTGCCAGCAGCTTCCCGGGACAGGGGGCCTCTAACTATGGCTACACCTTC. This encodes CASSFPGQGASNYGYTF.

J is TRBJ2-3 and V is TRBV6-1, with 8 bases that match TRBD2. The germline CDR1 and CDR2 sequences are MNHNS and SASEGT. Unmatched junction bases numbered 5, after V lost 6 bases and J lost 0 bases. The CDR3 is made up of 15 amino acids. This chain's CDR3 is CASRSGGPSTDTQYF. CDR3 DNA sequence: TGTGCCAGCAGGAGCGGGGGCCCTAGCACAGATACGCAGTATTTT.

The CDR3 DNA sequence: TGTGCCAGCTCACTATCGGATACGCAGTATTTT. Protein: CASSLSDTQYF. This chain links TRBV18 with TRBJ2-3; D not certain. CDR3 length equals 11 residues. The V end was cut by 4 bases, the J end by 6 bases, with 5 bases between. The germline CDR1 and CDR2 sequences are KGHSH and LQKENI.

As to this clone: Other nucleotide sequences from this sample produce the same CDR3. This chain joins TRBV18 and TRBJ1-6, with D unresolved. The CDR3 length is 15 residues. Germline values: CDR1 KGHSH, CDR2 LQKENI. V gave up 3 bases and J gave up 4 bases, with 10 bases separating them. CDR3: CASSPESSYNSPLHF. CDR3 coding DNA: TGTGCCAGCTCACCTGAGAGCAGTTATAATTCACCCCTCCACTTT.

This CDR3 reads CASSYRGANTEAFF. Here the CDR3 DNA reads TGTGCCAGCAGCTACAGGGGCGCGAACACTGAAGCTTTCTTT. V and J are TRBV6-5 and TRBJ1-1, with 7 bases matching TRBD1. Unmatched junction bases numbered 5, after V lost 6 bases and J lost 1 base. The CDR3 loop spans 14 amino acids. Germline V gene lookup returns CDR1 MNHEY and CDR2 SVGAGI.

The rearrangement joins TRBV7-2 to TRBJ2-3; tentatively, D is TRBD1 (6 bases). The CDR3 spans 18 residues. The V and J ends lost 5 bases and 3 bases respectively, with 24 bases between them. Germline CDR1 SGHTA, CDR2 FQGNSA. The CDR3 here is CASSGRSQGWLGTDTQYF. The CDR3 region has the DNA TGTGCCAGCAGCGGGCGGAGCCAGGGGTGGTTGGGTACAGATACGCAGTATTTT.

V is TRBV9 and J is TRBJ2-5, with D hard to call. The germline V gene encodes CDR1 SGDLS and CDR2 YYNGEE. The CDR3 is 15 residues long. Trimming took off 0 bases at V and 1 base at J, with 10 bases between the two ends. The CDR3 nucleotides are TGTGCCAGCAGCGTAGACGGCGGAGCCCAAGAGACCCAGTACTTC. It yields the protein CASSVDGGAQETQYF.